These 15 T cell receptor beta chains originate from one sample sequenced in a study of shared clonotypes between healthy human individuals. Sequenced by immunoSEQ multiplex PCR; TCRdb stores in-frame clones only, minus some. The data show under 600,000 clones, with roughly 79% seen just once and approximately 13% held by the top ten. The sample consisted of PBMCs. These receptors all stem from a woman between 35 and 50 years old in good health. Some clones in this sample may be carry-over from other donors' samples.

CDR3 sequence reads: CAWRTGSTYNEQFF. In DNA, the CDR3 is TGTGCCTGGAGAACCGGAAGCACCTACAATGAGCAGTTCTTC. The chain carries TRBV30 and TRBJ2-1; the D is unclear. V was clipped by 3 bases and J by 2 bases, with 11 bases between them. Germline V CDR1 and CDR2: GTSNPN, SVGIG (reference sequence). The CDR3 runs 14 residues.

The chain links TRBV5-4 to TRBJ2-7; TRBD2 matches at 14 bases. After removal of 2 bases from V and 2 bases from J, the junction contained 3 bases not matched to a gene. CDR1 is SGHNT and CDR2 is YYREEE in the germline V gene (reference sequence). The CDR3 has 16 residues. This CDR3 is CASSFGGLAGAYEQYF. The CDR3 DNA reads as TGTGCCAGCAGCTTTGGGGGACTAGCGGGAGCCTACGAGCAGTACTTC.

This clone was seen a single time. The gene calls are TRBV7-8 and TRBJ2-1, with 7 bases aligning to TRBD1. The ends lost 0 bases at V and 7 bases at J; junction bases unmatched: 9. The CDR3 is 16 amino acids. CDR1 and CDR2 (germline): SGHVS, FQNEAQ. The CDR3 nucleotides read TGTGCCAGCAGCTTAGCTGAGCTGCTCAGGGGGAATGAGCAGTTCTTC. It codes for CASSLAELLRGNEQFF.

The chain is built from TRBV9 and TRBJ2-1; D gene ambiguous. V was trimmed by 7 bases and J by 5 bases, leaving 13 bases between them. There are 13 residues in the CDR3. Looked up from germline, CDR1 is SGDLS and CDR2 is YYNGEE. CDR3 sequence (DNA): TGTGCCAGCCCCTGTGACCACCACAATGAGCAGTTCTTC. Translated: CASPCDHHNEQFF.

V is TRBV7-3 and J is TRBJ2-3; 7 nucleotides align to TRBD1. Trimming cost V 5 bases and J 1 base; bases outside gene matches: 3. The V gene's germline CDR1 is SGHTA and CDR2 FQGTGA. The CDR3 length is 14 residues. CDR3 in amino acids: CASSPDRGTDTQYF. The CDR3 region has the DNA TGTGCCAGCAGCCCTGACAGGGGCACAGATACGCAGTATTTT. Based on the CDR3 plus reference TRBV7-3 and TRBJ2-3, the full variable domain is GAGVSQTPSNKVTEKGKYVELRCDPISGHTALYWYRQSLGQGPEFLIYFQGTGAADDSGLPNDRFFAVRPEGSVSTLKIQRTERGDSAVYLCASSPDRGTDTQYFGPGTRLTVL.

The chain recombines TRBV14 with TRBJ2-7; TRBD2 might be the D (6 bases). Germline CDR1 reads SGHDN; CDR2 reads FVKESK. The CDR3 length is 16 residues. Deletions cut 7 bases from V and 3 bases from J, with 22 bases between. The CDR3 loop is CASILRRWGEDYEQYF. As DNA, the CDR3 is TGTGCCAGCATCCTGAGGCGATGGGGGGAGGACTACGAGCAGTACTTC. The full variable domain, with the rest looked up from reference TRBV14 and TRBJ2-7, is EAGVTQFPSHSVIEKGQTVTLRCDPISGHDNLYWYRRVMGKEIKFLLHFVKESKQDESGMPNNRFLAERTGGTYSTLKVQPAELEDSGVYFCASILRRWGEDYEQYFGPGTRLTVT.

The rearrangement links TRBV10-1 to TRBJ1-1; D gene ambiguous. Germline V gives CDR1 WNHNN, CDR2 SYGVQD (reference sequence). The CDR3 is made up of 13 amino acids. V was clipped by 7 bases and J by 1 base, with 10 bases between them. Here the CDR3 DNA reads TGCGCCAGCACCCCAGACGGGAACACTGAAGCTTTCTTT. Its translation is CASTPDGNTEAFF.

The V and J genes are TRBV28 and TRBJ1-2; 7 bases line up with TRBD1. The CDR3 has 12 residues. V shed 7 bases and J 2 bases; nucleotides not matched to a gene: 1. Germline values: CDR1 MDHEN, CDR2 SYDVKM. The CDR3 DNA follows: TGTGCCAGCAACAGGGGCAACTATGGCTACACCTTC. Translating gives CASNRGNYGYTF.

The V gene is TRBV7-8, the J gene TRBJ2-7; possible D gene TRBD1, 6 bases. Trimming took off 5 bases at V and 4 bases at J, with 9 bases between the two ends. CDR1 and CDR2 (germline): SGHVS, FQNEAQ. This CDR3 comprises 12 residues. The CDR3 DNA reads TGTGCCAGCAGCCTCCAGGGGTACGAGCAGTACTTC. Residues: CASSLQGYEQYF.

The V gene is TRBV6-4, the J gene TRBJ1-5, with D maybe TRBD1 (5 bases). This CDR3 is 13 amino acids long. The ends were cut back, 9 bases at V and 4 bases at J, with 13 bases in the middle. Germline V gene lookup returns CDR1 MRHNA and CDR2 SNTAGT. CDR3 nucleotide sequence: TGTGCCAGGAAGGGGCAGGGTAATCAGCCCCAGCATTTT. Residues: CARKGQGNQPQHF.

In its sample, this clone was seen many times. The rearrangement links TRBV21-1 to TRBJ2-5; TRBD1 is the table's D call and was not checked against the DNA. TRBV21-1 is a recognized pseudogene. CDR3 length equals 15 residues. CDR3 DNA sequence: TGTGCCAGCAGCAAACCGGCAGGGTCTGGTGAGACCCAGTACTTC. Amino acid sequence: CASSKPAGSGETQYF.

This clone was recorded once. V gene TRBV2 combines with J gene TRBJ1-1, with 8 bases identical to TRBD1. From germline, CDR1 is SNHLY and CDR2 FYNNEI. Losses at the gene ends were 3 bases for V and 3 bases for J; bases not matched to a gene: 6. CDR3 length equals 15 residues. The CDR3 region is CASSEDRASDTEAFF. In DNA form, the CDR3 reads TGTGCCAGCAGTGAGGACAGGGCCTCGGACACTGAAGCTTTCTTT.

On this clone: A read error is likely here: a far larger clone is one base away. Other DNA sequences in this sample translate to the same CDR3. The J gene is TRBJ2-1, the V gene TRBV30; D possibly matches TRBD1 or TRBD2 (6 bases each). The CDR3 totals 13 residues. Germline-derived CDR1 and CDR2 are GTSNPN and SVGIG (reference sequence). The CDR3, as DNA: TGCGCCTGGAGAACAGGGAGGTTGAATGAGCAGTTCTTC. Amino acids: CAWRTGRLNEQFF.

The chain joins TRBV5-1 to TRBJ2-7, with unresolved D. This CDR3 comprises 14 residues. Per germline, CDR1 SGHRS and CDR2 YFSETQ. V lost 6 bases and J 0 bases, leaving 13 bases between the germline ends. In DNA, the CDR3 is TGCGCCAGCAAGTACGACACCTTCTCCTACGAGCAGTACTTC. It codes for CASKYDTFSYEQYF.

This chain connects TRBV7-2 to TRBJ2-7, with D tentatively TRBD1 or TRBD2 (5 bases each). Trimming cost V 5 bases and J 6 bases, with 14 bases left between them. From germline, CDR1 is SGHTA and CDR2 FQGNSA. This CDR3 spans 13 amino acids. The CDR3 sequence: CASSPGPRGEQYF. In nucleotides, the CDR3 is TGTGCCAGCAGCCCGGGACCCCGAGGCGAGCAGTACTTC.